This T cell receptor (beta chain) was sequenced in a study of monozygotic twins with inflammatory bowel disease. Turning to this clonotype: The antigen remains unidentified.

Each sample had eight separate cDNA synthesis reactions. Reanalyzing the 5' RACE reads, TCRdb keeps one entry per CDR3 protein, without DNA. This repertoire includes approximately 160,000 distinct CDR3 sequences. Overall study results and limits: Variability in patient repertoires may have come partly from differing immunosuppressive treatments. Twins with IBD were found to have lower TCRbeta diversity (inverse Simpson) than healthy co-twins. Separate T cell subtypes could not be resolved from one another.

What was sequenced was blood. This receptor was identified in a human donor with ulcerative colitis or Crohn's disease, or a healthy co-twin of an affected twin (not recorded which).

CDR3: CASSQDRKNIQYF. This chain links TRBV4-3 with TRBJ2-4. Germline V gene sequence: CDR1 LGHNA, CDR2 YSLEER. This CDR3 region has 13 residues.